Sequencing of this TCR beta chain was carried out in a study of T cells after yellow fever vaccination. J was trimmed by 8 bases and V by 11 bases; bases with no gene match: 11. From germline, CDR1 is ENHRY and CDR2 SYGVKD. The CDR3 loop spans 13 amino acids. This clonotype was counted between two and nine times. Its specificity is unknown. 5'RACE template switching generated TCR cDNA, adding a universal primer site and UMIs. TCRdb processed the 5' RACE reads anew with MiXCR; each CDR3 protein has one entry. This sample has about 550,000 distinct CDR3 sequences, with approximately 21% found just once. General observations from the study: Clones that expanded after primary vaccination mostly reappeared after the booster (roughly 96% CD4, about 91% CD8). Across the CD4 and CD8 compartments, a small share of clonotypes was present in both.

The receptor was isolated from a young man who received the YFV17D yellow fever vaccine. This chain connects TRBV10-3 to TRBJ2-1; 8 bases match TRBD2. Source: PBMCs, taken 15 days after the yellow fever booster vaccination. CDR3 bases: TGTGCCGTAACGGGACTAGAAGGCTATGAGCAGTTCTTC. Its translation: CAVTGLEGYEQFF.